The 2 T cell receptor beta chains in this list originate from one sample, sequenced in a study of blood T cell repertoires in COVID-19. The assay was immunoSEQ multiplex PCR, and TCRdb's table has in-frame clones only and misses some. The data hold about 100,000 clones, with almost 80% observed a single time. The sequencing sample was made of peripheral blood. Source of these receptors: a woman between 65 and 79 years old with acute or convalescent COVID-19.

This clone has a handful of counts. J is TRBJ2-3 and V is TRBV6-6; 10 positions agree with TRBD2. Trimming took 2 bases from V and 4 from J; bases not matched to a gene: 0. The CDR3 sequence is 14 residues long. CDR1 is MNHNY and CDR2 is SVGAGI in the germline V gene (reference sequence). The CDR3 nucleotides are TGTGCCAGCAGTTACGGGACTAGCGCAGATACGCAGTATTTT. This gives the protein CASSYGTSADTQYF.

V and J are TRBV11-2 and TRBJ2-2, with D possibly matching TRBD1 (5 bases). The CDR3 is 15 residues long. Trimming cost V 4 bases and J 2 bases, with 11 bases left between them. Germline loops: CDR1 SGHAT, CDR2 FQNNGV. The CDR3 DNA follows: TGTGCCAGCAGCTCAGGACACCTTAACACCGGGGAGCTGTTTTTT. Its translation is CASSSGHLNTGELFF.